The rows below give T cell receptor beta chains drawn from one sample of a study of read filtering for tumor transcriptome and immune sequencing. TCRdb reanalysed the reads using MiXCR and keeps one entry per CDR3 protein. This table has under 150,000 distinct CDR3 sequences, about 13% appearing once. Sequencing input: a population of CD138-negative cells sorted from bone marrow. The receptors were gathered from a donor aged 40 or older with multiple myeloma. Each CDR3 is given with its conserved first and last residue. Each record gives: clone size, D gene, J gene, V gene, CDR3 DNA, CDR3 protein. D genes are given only for firm matches. Not every row has a clone size; where given, it reads once, few, many or a size class.

size: many; D: TRBD1; J: TRBJ2-1; V: TRBV7-9; DNA: TGTGCCAGCAGCTTAGGAGACAGGGTCCCGTACAATGAGCAGTTCTTC; CDR3: CASSLGDRVPYNEQFF
size: NA; D: NA; J: TRBJ1-1; V: TRBV7-9; DNA: TGTGCCAGCAGCTTAACAGGACGGATGAACACTGAAGCTCTCTTT; CDR3: CASSLTGRMNTEALF
size: few; D: TRBD2; J: TRBJ2-7; V: TRBV4-1; DNA: TGCGCCAGCAGCCAAGGGAGAGGGCTAGCGGACTCCTACGAGCAGTACTTC; CDR3: CASSQGRGLADSYEQYF
size: many; D: NA; J: TRBJ1-1; V: TRBV7-3; DNA: TGTGCCAGCAGCTTAGGGGTAGGGAGCACTGAAGCTTTCTTT; CDR3: CASSLGVGSTEAFF
size: NA; D: TRBD1; J: TRBJ1-2; V: TRBV19; DNA: TGTGCCAGTAGTATGGACAGGAACTATGGCTACACCTTC; CDR3: CASSMDRNYGYTF
size: many; D: NA; J: TRBJ1-1; V: TRBV11-2; DNA: TGTGCCAGCAGCTTAGGTCAGGCCCATTCTGGAGCTTTCTTT; CDR3: CASSLGQAHSGAFF
size: many; D: NA; J: TRBJ2-3; V: TRBV2; DNA: TGTGCCAGCCCGGGGGACACAGATACGCAGTATTTT; CDR3: CASPGDTDTQYF
size: few; D: NA; J: TRBJ2-5; V: TRBV6-6; DNA: TGTGCCACCCAGTTAGGTCCCCAAGAGGTACAAGAGACCCAGTACTTC; CDR3: CATQLGPQEVQETQYF
size: many; D: TRBD1; J: TRBJ1-1; V: TRBV20-1; DNA: TGCAGTGCTGTCGGGACAGCGAACACTGAAGCTTTCTTT; CDR3: CSAVGTANTEAFF
size: many; D: NA; J: TRBJ2-1; V: TRBV11-2; DNA: TGTGCCAGCAGCCCCATGACCAGGTACAATGAGCAGTTCTTC; CDR3: CASSPMTRYNEQFF
size: NA; D: NA; J: TRBJ2-4; V: TRBV11-3; DNA: TGTGCCAGCAGCTTAGGACAGAAGGACATTCAGTACTTC; CDR3: CASSLGQKDIQYF
size: many; D: NA; J: TRBJ1-2; V: TRBV20-1; DNA: TGCAGTGCTAGAGATGGAGGGAAGGACTATGGCTACACCTTC; CDR3: CSARDGGKDYGYTF
size: few; D: TRBD1; J: TRBJ1-5; V: TRBV20-1; DNA: TGCAGTGCTAGAAGGGGACAGGGGGCGAATCAGCCCCAGCATTTT; CDR3: CSARRGQGANQPQHF
size: many; D: NA; J: TRBJ2-1; V: TRBV29-1; DNA: TGCAGCGTTGTCCCCAGCGGGAATGAGCAGTTCTTC; CDR3: CSVVPSGNEQFF
size: many; D: TRBD2; J: TRBJ2-1; V: TRBV12-3/TRBV12-4; DNA: TGTGCCAGCAGTTTGGGCGGGAGGGTCCCCTACAATGAGCAGTTCTTC; CDR3: CASSLGGRVPYNEQFF
size: few; D: NA; J: TRBJ2-7; V: TRBV5-1; DNA: TGTGTCAGCAGCTTGGTAGGGAACTACGAGCAGTACTTC; CDR3: CVSSLVGNYEQYF
size: NA; D: TRBD2; J: TRBJ2-4; V: TRBV20-1; DNA: TGCAGTGCTAGAGGGCTAGCGGGAGGGGTGGCCAAAAACATTCAGTACTTC; CDR3: CSARGLAGGVAKNIQYF
size: many; D: NA; J: TRBJ2-1; V: TRBV9; DNA: TGTGCCAGCAGCGCCTATTCTAGATCCTACAATGAGCAGTTCTTC; CDR3: CASSAYSRSYNEQFF
size: many; D: NA; J: TRBJ2-1; V: TRBV7-2; DNA: TGTGCCAGCAGCCCCCCGGTTGTCCTTGAGCAGTTCTTC; CDR3: CASSPPVVLEQFF
size: many; D: TRBD2; J: TRBJ2-3; V: TRBV7-2; DNA: TGTGCCAGCAGCTTAGGAGGCGGGAGGGCCACAGATACGCAGTATTTT; CDR3: CASSLGGGRATDTQYF
size: NA; D: TRBD1; J: TRBJ2-7; V: TRBV4-1; DNA: TGCGCCAGCAGCTTGAGCCCGGACAGGATCTACGAGCAGTACTTC; CDR3: CASSLSPDRIYEQYF
size: NA; D: NA; J: TRBJ1-3; V: TRBV12-3/TRBV12-4; DNA: TGTGCCAGCGCCCGGAGGGGGTCGGGCTCTGGAGACACCATATATTTT; CDR3: CASARRGSGSGDTIYF
size: many; D: NA; J: TRBJ1-1; V: TRBV7-2; DNA: TGTGCCAGCAGCTTCGTCAGTTTCGTTGGGGGCGCAGGTGAAGCTTTCTTT; CDR3: CASSFVSFVGGAGEAFF
size: NA; D: NA; J: TRBJ2-1; V: TRBV7-8; DNA: TGTGCCAGCAGCTTAGCGAACTGGGATGAGCAGTTCTTC; CDR3: CASSLANWDEQFF
size: few; D: NA; J: TRBJ2-7; V: TRBV5-5; DNA: TGTGCCAGCAGCTTGGAGTGGACAACGATGTACGAGCAGTACTTC; CDR3: CASSLEWTTMYEQYF
size: many; D: TRBD2; J: TRBJ2-7; V: TRBV29-1; DNA: TGCAGCGCCCGACTAGCGGGAGGGCCGAGGAACGAGCAGTACTTC; CDR3: CSARLAGGPRNEQYF
size: many; D: TRBD2; J: TRBJ2-1; V: TRBV18; DNA: TGTGCCAGCTCCCGGGGACTAGCGGGAGACAATGAGCAGTTCTTC; CDR3: CASSRGLAGDNEQFF
size: many; D: NA; J: TRBJ2-1; V: TRBV4-3; DNA: TGCGCCAGCAGCCCGGACCGCCGCCGTCTGGGGCAGTTCTTC; CDR3: CASSPDRRRLGQFF
size: many; D: TRBD1; J: TRBJ2-1; V: TRBV20-1; DNA: TGCAGTGCTTATCCGGGACAGTTCCTGTACAATGAGCAGTTCTTC; CDR3: CSAYPGQFLYNEQFF
size: many; D: TRBD1; J: TRBJ1-2; V: TRBV7-2; DNA: TGTGCCAGCAGCCCGAGGGACAGGGGGCTATATGGCTACACCTTC; CDR3: CASSPRDRGLYGYTF
size: many; D: NA; J: TRBJ1-5; V: TRBV19; DNA: TGTGCCAGTAGTATATTTTTGGTAGGGGAGAGCAATCAGCCCCAGCATTTT; CDR3: CASSIFLVGESNQPQHF
size: many; D: TRBD2; J: TRBJ2-3; V: TRBV7-3; DNA: TGTGCCAGCAGCACAGCGGGGACTAGCACAGATACGCAGTATTTT; CDR3: CASSTAGTSTDTQYF